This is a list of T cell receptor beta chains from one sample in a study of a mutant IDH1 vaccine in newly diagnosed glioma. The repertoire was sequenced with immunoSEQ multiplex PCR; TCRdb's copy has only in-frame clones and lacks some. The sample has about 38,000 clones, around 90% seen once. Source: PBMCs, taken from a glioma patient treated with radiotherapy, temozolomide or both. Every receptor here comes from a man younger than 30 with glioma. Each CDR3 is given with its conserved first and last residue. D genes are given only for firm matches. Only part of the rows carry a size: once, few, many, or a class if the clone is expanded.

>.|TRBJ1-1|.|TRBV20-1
CSATPLTEAFF
TGCAGTGCTACCCCTCTAACTGAAGCTTTCTTT
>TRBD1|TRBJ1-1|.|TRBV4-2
CASSAGDRKYTEAFF
TGTGCCAGCAGCGCAGGGGACAGAAAGTACACTGAAGCTTTCTTT
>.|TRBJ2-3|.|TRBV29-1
CSVTTGEATDTQYF
TGCAGCGTTACCACCGGGGAGGCGACAGATACGCAGTATTTT
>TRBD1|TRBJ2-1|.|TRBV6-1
CASEQGARHNEQFF
TGTGCCAGCGAACAGGGGGCCCGACACAATGAGCAGTTCTTC
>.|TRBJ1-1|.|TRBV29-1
CSVEGGRTEAFF
TGCAGCGTTGAGGGGGGGCGCACTGAAGCTTTCTTT
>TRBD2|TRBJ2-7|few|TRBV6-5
CASSYSESGSNEQYF
TGTGCCAGCAGTTACTCGGAGAGCGGGAGCAACGAGCAGTACTTC
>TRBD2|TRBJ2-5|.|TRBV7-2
CASSAGTSGRYQETQYF
TGTGCCAGCAGCGCCGGGACTAGCGGGAGGTACCAAGAGACCCAGTACTTC
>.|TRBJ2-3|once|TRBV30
CAWSSRDTQYF
TGTGCCTGGAGTTCCAGGGATACGCAGTATTTT
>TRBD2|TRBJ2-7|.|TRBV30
CAWSLAGGRNLGIYEQYF
TGTGCCTGGAGTTTGGCGGGAGGGCGTAATCTTGGGATCTACGAGCAGTACTTC
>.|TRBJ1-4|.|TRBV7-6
CASSLSPNEKLFF
TGTGCCAGCAGCTTAAGTCCTAATGAAAAACTGTTTTTT
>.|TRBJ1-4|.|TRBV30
CAWSVSGGDEKLFF
TGTGCCTGGAGTGTCTCCGGGGGGGACGAAAAACTGTTTTTT
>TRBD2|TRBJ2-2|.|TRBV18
CASSPQGLVGELFF
TGTGCCAGCTCACCACAAGGACTAGTCGGGGAGCTGTTTTTT
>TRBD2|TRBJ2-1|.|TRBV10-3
CAISAAGGNEQFF
TGTGCCATCAGTGCGGCGGGGGGCAATGAGCAGTTCTTC
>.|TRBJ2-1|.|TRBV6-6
CASSYGLGGYNEQFF
TGTGCCAGCAGTTACGGACTAGGGGGGTACAATGAGCAGTTCTTC
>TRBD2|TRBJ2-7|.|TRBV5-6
CASSFRAGAYEQYF
TGTGCCAGCAGCTTCCGCGCGGGAGCCTACGAGCAGTACTTC
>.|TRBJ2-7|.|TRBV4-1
CASSHPSSYEQYF
TGCGCCAGCAGCCACCCCAGCTCCTACGAGCAGTACTTC
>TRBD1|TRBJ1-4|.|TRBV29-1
CSARTGDEKLFF
TGCAGCGCTAGGACAGGTGATGAAAAACTGTTTTTT
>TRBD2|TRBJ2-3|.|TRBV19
CASTGLAEQYF
TGTGCCAGTACCGGACTAGCCGAGCAGTATTTT
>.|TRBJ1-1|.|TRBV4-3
CASSQDRLNTEAFF
TGCGCCAGCAGCCAAGACAGGCTCAACACTGAAGCTTTCTTT
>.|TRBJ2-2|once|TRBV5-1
CASTPDDTGELFF
TGCGCCAGCACCCCGGACGACACCGGGGAGCTGTTTTTT
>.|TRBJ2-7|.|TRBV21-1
CASSHRGTGSSYEQYF
TGTGCCAGCAGCCACAGAGGGACAGGGAGCTCCTACGAGCAGTACTTC
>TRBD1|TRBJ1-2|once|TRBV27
CASRRTGFYGYTF
TGTGCCAGCAGACGGACAGGGTTCTATGGCTACACCTTC
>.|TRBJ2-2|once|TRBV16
CASSQRNRELFF
TGTGCCAGCAGCCAAAGGAATCGCGAGCTGTTTTTT
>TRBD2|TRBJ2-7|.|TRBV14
CASSQIAGKRYEQYF
TGTGCCAGCAGCCAAATAGCGGGAAAACGGTACGAGCAGTACTTC
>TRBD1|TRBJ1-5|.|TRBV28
CASSGTDYSNQPQHF
TGTGCCAGCAGTGGGACAGACTATAGCAATCAGCCCCAGCATTTT
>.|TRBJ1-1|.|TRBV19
CASSPQGHSSAFF
TGTGCCAGTAGTCCTCAGGGGCATTCATCAGCTTTCTTT
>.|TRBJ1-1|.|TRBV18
CASSPPTGSNTEAFF
TGTGCCAGCTCACCACCTACGGGATCTAACACTGAAGCTTTCTTT
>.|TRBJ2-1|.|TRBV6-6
CASSYNEQFF
TGTGCCAGCAGTTACAATGAGCAGTTCTTC
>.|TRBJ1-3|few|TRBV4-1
CASTKGRNSGNTIYF
TGCGCCAGCACGAAGGGGCGGAACTCTGGAAACACCATATATTTT
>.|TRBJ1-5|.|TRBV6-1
CASSEAQGGWSNQPQHF
TGTGCCAGCAGTGAAGCACAGGGTGGCTGGAGCAATCAGCCCCAGCATTTT
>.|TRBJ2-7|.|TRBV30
CAWSTGSSYEQYF
TGTGCCTGGAGTACCGGGAGTTCCTACGAGCAGTACTTC
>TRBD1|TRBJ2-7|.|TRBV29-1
CSVWGQATYEQYF
TGCAGCGTGTGGGGACAGGCCACCTACGAGCAGTACTTC
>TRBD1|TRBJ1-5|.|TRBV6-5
CASSPQGFSNQPQHF
TGTGCCAGCAGCCCACAGGGGTTTTCGAATCAGCCCCAGCATTTT